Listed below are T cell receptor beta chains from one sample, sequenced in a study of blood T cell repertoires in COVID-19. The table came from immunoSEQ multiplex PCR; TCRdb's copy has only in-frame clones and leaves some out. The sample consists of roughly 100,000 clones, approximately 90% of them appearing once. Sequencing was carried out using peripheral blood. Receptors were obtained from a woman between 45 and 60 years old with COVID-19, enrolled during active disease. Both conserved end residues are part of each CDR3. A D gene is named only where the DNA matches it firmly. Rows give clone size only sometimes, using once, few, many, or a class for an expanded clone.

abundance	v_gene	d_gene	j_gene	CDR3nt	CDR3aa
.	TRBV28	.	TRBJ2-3	TGTGCCAGCAGTCCATCCCCCGGGGGGCAGACGGATACGCAGTATTTT	CASSPSPGGQTDTQYF
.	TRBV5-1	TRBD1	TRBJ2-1	TGCGCCAGCATGTTAGGACAGGGGGGCTACAATGAGCAGTTCTTC	CASMLGQGGYNEQFF
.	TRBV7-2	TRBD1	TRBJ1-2	TGTGCCAGCAGCTCACCAGCCGGGACAGCTAACTATGGCTACACCTTC	CASSSPAGTANYGYTF
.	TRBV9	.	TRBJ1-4	TGTGCCAGCAGCCCCTCTCCCTCGACTGGAGAAAAACTGTTTTTT	CASSPSPSTGEKLFF
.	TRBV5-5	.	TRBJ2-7	TGTGCCAGCAGGGAGCGGACGGATAACTCATGGGAGCAGTACTTC	CASRERTDNSWEQYF
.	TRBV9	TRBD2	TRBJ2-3	TGTGCCAGCAGTCGGCGGGGGGGCACAGATACGCAGTATTTT	CASSRRGGTDTQYF
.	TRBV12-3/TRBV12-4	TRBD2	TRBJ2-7	TGTGCCAGCAGCCCGGGGGGGTCCTACGAGCAGTACTTC	CASSPGGSYEQYF
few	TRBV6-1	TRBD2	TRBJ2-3	TGTGCCAGCAGTGACCCCGGGGGGGTCGGAGATACGCAGTATTTT	CASSDPGGVGDTQYF
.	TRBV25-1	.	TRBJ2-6	TGTGCCAGCAGTGCGGCTGGGGCCAACGTCCTGACTTTC	CASSAAGANVLTF
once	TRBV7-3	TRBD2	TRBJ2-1	TGTGCCAGCAGCCCCGGTGGCGGGGGGATGGGGAATGAGCAGTTCTTC	CASSPGGGGMGNEQFF
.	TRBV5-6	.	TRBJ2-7	TGTGCCAGCAGCTTGGCCAGGGGCTACTCCTACGAGCAGTACTTC	CASSLARGYSYEQYF
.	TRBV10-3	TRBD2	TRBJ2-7	TGTGCCATCGGTAGCGGGGGGACCTCGTACGAGCAGTACTTC	CAIGSGGTSYEQYF
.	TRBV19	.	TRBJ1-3	TGTGCCAGTAGCCGCGGGTCACCCCTCTCTGGAAACACCATATATTTT	CASSRGSPLSGNTIYF
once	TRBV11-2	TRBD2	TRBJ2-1	TGTGCCAGCAGCTTACAAGCGGGGGGGCCCAATGAGCAGTTCTTC	CASSLQAGGPNEQFF
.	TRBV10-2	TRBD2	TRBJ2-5	TGCGCCAGCAGTGGACTAGCGGGGGGGCAAGAGACCCAGTACTTC	CASSGLAGGQETQYF
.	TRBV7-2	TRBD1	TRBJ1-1	TGTGCCAGCAGCTTAAGGGGACAGATGAACACTGAAGCTTTCTTT	CASSLRGQMNTEAFF
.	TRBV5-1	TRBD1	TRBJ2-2	TGCGCCAGCAGCTCTGGACAGGGGGCGAGCACCGGGGAGCTGTTTTTT	CASSSGQGASTGELFF
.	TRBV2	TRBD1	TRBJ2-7	TGTGCCAGCAATGGACAGGGCGGTTTCGGCGAGCAGTACTTC	CASNGQGGFGEQYF
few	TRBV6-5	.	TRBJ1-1	TGTGCCAGCAGACTGGGAGAGACTGAAGCTTTCTTT	CASRLGETEAFF
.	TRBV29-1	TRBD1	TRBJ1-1	TGCAGCGCCTACAGGGGGACTGAAGCTTTCTTT	CSAYRGTEAFF
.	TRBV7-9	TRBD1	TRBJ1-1	TGTGCCAGCAGCAGCACCGGGACAGCCGGGGAAGAAGCTTTCTTT	CASSSTGTAGEEAFF
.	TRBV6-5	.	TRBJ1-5	TGTGTCACGTCCCCGGTTCTGTATAGCAATCAGCCCCAGCATTTT	CVTSPVLYSNQPQHF
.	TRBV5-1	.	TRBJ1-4	TGCGCCAGCAGCTTGACTTTGGGACAACCTGCAACTAATGAAAAACTGTTTTTT	CASSLTLGQPATNEKLFF
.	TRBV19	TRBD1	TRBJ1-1	TGTGCCAGTAGTTGGTCAGGACAGGGGGAAACTGAAGCTTTCTTT	CASSWSGQGETEAFF
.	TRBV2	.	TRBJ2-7	TGTGCCAGCACCCGGGGTGTGCGCGAGCAGTACTTC	CASTRGVREQYF
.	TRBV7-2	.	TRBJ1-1	TGTGCCAGCAGCCGCTTAACAGGGACCCAGGCTGAAGCTTTCTTT	CASSRLTGTQAEAFF
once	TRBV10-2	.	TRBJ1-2	TGCGCCAGCAAACAGGGAGAGAAGAATGGCTACACCTTC	CASKQGEKNGYTF
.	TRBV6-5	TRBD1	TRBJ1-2	TGTGCCAGCAGTAAGGACAGGGCCTATGGCTACACCTTC	CASSKDRAYGYTF
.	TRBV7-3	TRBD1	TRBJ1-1	TGTGCCAGCAGCCCGGGACAGCTGAACACTGAAGCTTTCTTT	CASSPGQLNTEAFF
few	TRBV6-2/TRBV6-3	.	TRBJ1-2	TGTGCCAGCAGCCCGACGAGGGACTATGGCTACACCTTC	CASSPTRDYGYTF
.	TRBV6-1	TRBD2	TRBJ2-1	TGTGCCAGCAGTGCCTGGACTAGCGGGGGGGCGGCCAATGAGCAGTTCTTC	CASSAWTSGGAANEQFF
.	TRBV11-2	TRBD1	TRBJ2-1	TGTGCCAGCAGCTCGGGACAGAGCTCCTACAATGAGCAGTTCTTC	CASSSGQSSYNEQFF
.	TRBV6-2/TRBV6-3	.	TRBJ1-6	TGTGCCAGCAGTTGGGGCCAGGGAGGATCACCCCTCCACTTT	CASSWGQGGSPLHF
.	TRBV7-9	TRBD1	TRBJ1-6	TGTGCCGCTGCCGGGAGACAGGGGGAGACAGCACCCCTCCACTTT	CAAAGRQGETAPLHF
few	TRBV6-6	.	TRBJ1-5	TGTGCCAGCAGTTACGGAGAAGCTAATCAGCCCCAGCATTTT	CASSYGEANQPQHF
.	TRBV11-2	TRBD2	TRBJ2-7	TGTGCCAGCAGCTCCCAACTAGCGGGGGGCACCTACGAGCAGTACTTC	CASSSQLAGGTYEQYF
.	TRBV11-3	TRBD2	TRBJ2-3	TGTGCCAGCAGCTTATCACGGGGGGGCACAGATACGCAGTATTTT	CASSLSRGGTDTQYF
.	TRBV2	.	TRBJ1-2	TGTGCCAGCAGTGAAAGGCCAGGGCTTGTTGGCTACACCTTC	CASSERPGLVGYTF
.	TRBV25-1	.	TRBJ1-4	TGTGCCAGCAGTGAAGCTTGGGGCACGACTAATGAAAAACTGTTTTTT	CASSEAWGTTNEKLFF
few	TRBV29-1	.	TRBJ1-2	TGCAGCGTTCAGGGACTCTATGGCTACACCTTC	CSVQGLYGYTF
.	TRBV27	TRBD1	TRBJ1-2	TGTGCCAGCAGTTTTTCCCCGGGACAGGGTTCTGGCTACACCTTC	CASSFSPGQGSGYTF